The present TCR beta chain was sequenced within a study of response to subunit inactivated influenza vaccine. V was pared by 0 bases and J by 4 bases, with 7 bases between. This CDR3 contains 12 residues. Looked up from germline, CDR1 is SQVTM and CDR2 is ANQGSEA. TCRdb called the RT-PCR reads again in MiXCR, with one record for every CDR3 protein. The sample records about 190,000 distinct CDR3 sequences, around 14% being singletons. Broader study findings: T cells newly recruited by each seasonal influenza vaccination are few, the authors suggested.

In its sample, this clonotype was seen many times. Its antigen is currently unknown. The V call is TRBV29-1, the J call TRBJ2-7; D uncertain. The material sequenced was CD8+ T cells sorted from PBMCs, taken more than 4 days after vaccination. This clonotype was obtained from a man aged 45 to 65 who received an inactivated influenza vaccine. The CDR3 spells CSVEDGEYEQYF. The CDR3 DNA is TGCAGCGTTGAAGATGGAGAATACGAGCAGTACTTC.